What follows is one TCR beta chain and its context. The antigen it recognizes is unknown. Nothing much larger sits one base from this clone, and base qualities are not available. The meaning of the sample's time point label: baseline before first vaccination. Vaccinee samples were obtained from the UK trials COV001 and COV002, which included a single-blind randomized controlled phase 2/3 trial of AZD1222 (ChAdOx1 nCoV-19) in healthy adults. Trial participant PBMC samples were collected at day 0 and day 28 after the second dose for TCRbeta chain sequencing. CDR1 SNHLY and CDR2 FYNNEI were looked up in the germline V gene. Trimming removed 6 bases from V and 2 bases from J, leaving 16 bases between the germline ends. The CDR3 sequence holds 15 residues, the cysteine and phenylalanine included. The kept DNA is CDR3 alone, 45 bases in frame from the first base. The CDR3 regions of human TCRbeta chains were analyzed by immunosequencing. The original pipeline was this. Repertoire TCRs were checked for matches against a reference library of SARS-CoV-2-specific TCRs that had been generated using the MIRA antigen-specificity platform. Breadth was defined as the fraction of unique TCRs that were SARS-CoV-2-associated, and depth was defined as the fraction of total T cells that were SARS-CoV-2-associated. Using the MIRA data, every spike-specific TCR was mapped to the spike region that the TCR reacted to and assigned to either a CD4 or a CD8 class. Log10-transformed breadth and depth values were compared by one-way ANOVA with Sidak's multiple comparisons tests. The clones in this table, taken by TCRdb from immuneACCESS, are in-frame only. Not every clone is retained; where verified, under half of the shortfall comes from an unresolved V gene, and the cause of the rest is unknown. Clonal size and the V and J genes are those of that table, whereas D and trimming came from the DNA. The sample contains 250,000 or so clones, 90% to 95% of them found a single time. The top ten constitute 0.5% to 0.65% of the sample.

This specimen belongs to a study of T cell responses to AZD1222 COVID-19 vaccine (dated by TCRdb to about 2021). Study-level background: AZD1222 recipients whose second dose came at about 4 weeks and those whose second dose came at about 12 weeks were combined into one group, since spike-specific TCR depth and breadth did not differ between the two schedules. TCR sequencing was performed for 230 to 250 trial participants, of whom about 200 were given two doses of AZD1222 and 26 were given two doses of MenACWY control vaccine. Trial participants were enrolled by age into 18-55, 56-69 and 70-plus year subgroups, with roughly 160, 29 and 62 TCR-sequenced participants respectively. The paper as a whole reports these results and caveats: Reportedly, close to half of the unique spike-specific TCRs recognized epitopes lying outside the regions that are mutated in the B.1.351 and B.1.1.7 variants. Vaccine-associated CD4 TCRs spanned the whole spike protein, with dominant responses in regions 160-218 and 743-854. Conclusions about previously exposed vaccinees are limited because only six or seven AZD1222 recipients were SARS-CoV-2 seropositive at baseline. The 56-69-year group was small, and its depth increase did not reach significance, likely because of low power. Most participants were white British and females outnumbered males, and the authors suggested that clonal diversity may have been underestimated. After two AZD1222 doses, both the breadth and the depth of spike-specific TCRs were significantly higher than at day 0 and than in MenACWY recipients. Because no day 14 peak-response samples were available, the repertoires could be characterized only after the peak T cell response.

This receptor chain uses TRBV2 and TRBJ2-5; perhaps TRBD1 is the D gene, with 6 bases matching. The sample consisted of peripheral blood, taken on day 0 of AZD1222 vaccination. This TCR derives from an adult in good health. The CDR3 here reads CASSALTGPQETQYF. The nucleotides read TGTGCCAGCAGCGCCCTAACAGGGCCACAAGAGACCCAGTACTTC.